The clone carrying this T cell receptor (beta chain) turned up a few times. Its antigen remains unknown. These data are taken from a study of identical twins. TCRdb recomputed calls from the 5' RACE reads with MiXCR, one row per CDR3 protein. The sample holds about 530,000 distinct CDR3 sequences, roughly 15% seen once. The CDR3 consists of 15 residues. Germline CDR1 reads SGHAT; CDR2 reads FQNNGV. V gave up 6 bases and J gave up 6 bases; unmatched junction bases: 13. Study observations and caveats: Analyses of zero insertions could be partly confounded by invariant MAIT and iNKT cells. Cross-sectional statistics, not tracking of the same donors, supported the conclusions. High-abundance cord blood beta clonotypes had fewer insertions; memory repertoires showed none.

These same records also appear under a second study, on yellow fever vaccine responses in identical twins.

The specimen was CD4+ T cells sorted from blood. The clonotype was recovered from a woman aged 18-29 years in good health. This rearrangement joins TRBV11-2 to TRBJ1-1; 7 bases line up with TRBD1. CDR3 protein: CASSLVGTGVSEAFF. The CDR3, as DNA: TGTGCCAGCAGTCTAGTTGGCACAGGGGTTTCTGAAGCTTTCTTT.